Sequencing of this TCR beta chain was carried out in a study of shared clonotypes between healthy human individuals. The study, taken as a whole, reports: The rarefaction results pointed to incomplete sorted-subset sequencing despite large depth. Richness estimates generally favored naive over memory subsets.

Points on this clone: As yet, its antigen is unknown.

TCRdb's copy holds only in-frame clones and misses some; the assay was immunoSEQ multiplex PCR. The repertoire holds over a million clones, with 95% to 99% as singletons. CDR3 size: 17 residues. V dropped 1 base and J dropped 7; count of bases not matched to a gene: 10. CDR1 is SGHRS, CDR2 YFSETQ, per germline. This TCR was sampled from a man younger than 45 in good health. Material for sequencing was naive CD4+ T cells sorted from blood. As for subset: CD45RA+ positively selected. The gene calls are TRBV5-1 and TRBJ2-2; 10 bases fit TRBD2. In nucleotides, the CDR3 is TGCGCCAGCAGCTTGTCTAGCGGGAGACCCTGGGGCGGGGAGCTGTTTTTT. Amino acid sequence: CASSLSSGRPWGGELFF.